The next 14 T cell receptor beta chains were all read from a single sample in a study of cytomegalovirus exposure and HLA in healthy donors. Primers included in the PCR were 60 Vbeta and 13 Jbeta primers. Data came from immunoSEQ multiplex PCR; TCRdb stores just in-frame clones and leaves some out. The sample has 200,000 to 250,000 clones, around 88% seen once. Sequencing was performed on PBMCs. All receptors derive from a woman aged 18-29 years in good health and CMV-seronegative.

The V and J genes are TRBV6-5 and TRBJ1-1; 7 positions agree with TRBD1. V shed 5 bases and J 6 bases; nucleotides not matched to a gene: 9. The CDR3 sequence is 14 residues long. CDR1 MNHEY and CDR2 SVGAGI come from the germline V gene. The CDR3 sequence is CASSPTGNVPEAFF. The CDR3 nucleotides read TGTGCCAGCAGTCCGACAGGGAATGTCCCTGAAGCTTTCTTT.

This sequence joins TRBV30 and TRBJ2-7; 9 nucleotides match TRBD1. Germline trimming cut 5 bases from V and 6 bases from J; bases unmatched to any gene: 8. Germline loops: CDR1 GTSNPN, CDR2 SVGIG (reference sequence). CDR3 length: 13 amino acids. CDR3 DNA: TGTGCCTGGTACCCGGACAGGGGCGGCGAGCAGTACTTC. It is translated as CAWYPDRGGEQYF.

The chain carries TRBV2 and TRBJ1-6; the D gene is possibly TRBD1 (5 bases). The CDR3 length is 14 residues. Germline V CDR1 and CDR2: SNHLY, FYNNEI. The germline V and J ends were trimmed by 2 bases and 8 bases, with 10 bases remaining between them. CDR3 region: CASSEQGRDSPLHF. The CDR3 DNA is TGTGCCAGCAGTGAACAGGGTAGGGATTCACCCCTCCACTTT. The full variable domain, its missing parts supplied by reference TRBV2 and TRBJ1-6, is EPEVTQTPSHQVTQMGQEVILRCVPISNHLYFYWYRQILGQKVEFLVSFYNNEISEKSEIFDDQFSVERPDGSNFTLKIRSTKLEDSAMYFCASSEQGRDSPLHFGNGTRLTVT.

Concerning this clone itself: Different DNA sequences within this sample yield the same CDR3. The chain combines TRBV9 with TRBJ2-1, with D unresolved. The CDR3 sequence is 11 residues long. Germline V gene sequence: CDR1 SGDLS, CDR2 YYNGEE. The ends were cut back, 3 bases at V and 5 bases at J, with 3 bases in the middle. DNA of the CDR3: TGTGCCAGCAGCGCCGACAATGAGCAGTTCTTC. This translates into CASSADNEQFF. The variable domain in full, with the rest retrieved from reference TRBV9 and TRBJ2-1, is DSGVTQTPKHLITATGQRVTLRCSPRSGDLSVYWYQQSLDQGLQFLIQYYNGEERAKGNILERFSAQQFPDLHSELNLSSLELGDSALYFCASSADNEQFFGPGTRLTVL.

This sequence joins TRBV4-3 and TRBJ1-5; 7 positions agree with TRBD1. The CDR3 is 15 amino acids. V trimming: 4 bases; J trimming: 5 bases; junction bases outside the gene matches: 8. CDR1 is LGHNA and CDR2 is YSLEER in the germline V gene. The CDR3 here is CASSRRTGQDQPQHF. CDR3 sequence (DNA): TGCGCCAGCAGCCGCCGGACAGGACAAGATCAGCCCCAGCATTTT.

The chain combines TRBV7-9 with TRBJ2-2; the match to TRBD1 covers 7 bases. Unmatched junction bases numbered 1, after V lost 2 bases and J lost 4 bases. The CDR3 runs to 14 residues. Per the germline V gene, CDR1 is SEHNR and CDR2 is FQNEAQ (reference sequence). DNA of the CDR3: TGTGCCAGCAGCTTATGGGACAGCACCGGGGAGCTGTTTTTT. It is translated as CASSLWDSTGELFF.

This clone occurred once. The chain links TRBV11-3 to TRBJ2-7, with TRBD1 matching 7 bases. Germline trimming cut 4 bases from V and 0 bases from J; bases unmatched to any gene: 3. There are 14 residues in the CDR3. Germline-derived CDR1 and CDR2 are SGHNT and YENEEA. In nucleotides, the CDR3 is TGTGCCAGCAGCTCGGACAGGTTCTCCTACGAGCAGTACTTC. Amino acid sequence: CASSSDRFSYEQYF.

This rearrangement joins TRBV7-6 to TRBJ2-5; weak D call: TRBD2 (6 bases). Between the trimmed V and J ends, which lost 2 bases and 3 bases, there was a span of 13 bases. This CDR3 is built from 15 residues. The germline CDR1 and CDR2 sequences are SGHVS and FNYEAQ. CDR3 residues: CASSLYGTGEETQYF. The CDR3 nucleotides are TGTGCCAGCAGCTTATACGGGACGGGGGAAGAGACCCAGTACTTC.

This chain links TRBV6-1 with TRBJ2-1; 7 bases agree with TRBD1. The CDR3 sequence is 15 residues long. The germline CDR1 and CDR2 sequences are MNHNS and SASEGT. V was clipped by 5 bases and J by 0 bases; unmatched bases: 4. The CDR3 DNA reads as TGTGCCAGCAGTCGGGACAGAAACTCCTACAATGAGCAGTTCTTC. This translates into CASSRDRNSYNEQFF.

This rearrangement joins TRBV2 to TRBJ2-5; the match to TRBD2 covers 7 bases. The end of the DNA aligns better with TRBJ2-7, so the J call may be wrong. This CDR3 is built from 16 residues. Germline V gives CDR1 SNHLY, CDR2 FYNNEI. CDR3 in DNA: TGTGCCAGCAGTGAGGTTACCGGGGGGAGCTCCTACGAGCAGTACTTC. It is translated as CASSEVTGGSSYEQYF.

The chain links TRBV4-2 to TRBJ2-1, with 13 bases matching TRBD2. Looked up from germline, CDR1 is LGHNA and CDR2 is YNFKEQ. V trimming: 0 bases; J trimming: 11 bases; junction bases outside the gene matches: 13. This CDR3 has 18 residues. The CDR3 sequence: CASSQDGALAGGPEKQFF. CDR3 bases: TGTGCCAGCAGCCAAGATGGGGCACTAGCGGGAGGGCCCGAAAAGCAGTTCTTC.

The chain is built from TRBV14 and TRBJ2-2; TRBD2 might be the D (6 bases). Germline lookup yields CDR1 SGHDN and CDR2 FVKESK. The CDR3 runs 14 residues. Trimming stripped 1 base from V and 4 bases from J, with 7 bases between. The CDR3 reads CASSQVGGTGELFF. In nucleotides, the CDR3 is TGTGCCAGCAGCCAAGTGGGGGGCACCGGGGAGCTGTTTTTT.

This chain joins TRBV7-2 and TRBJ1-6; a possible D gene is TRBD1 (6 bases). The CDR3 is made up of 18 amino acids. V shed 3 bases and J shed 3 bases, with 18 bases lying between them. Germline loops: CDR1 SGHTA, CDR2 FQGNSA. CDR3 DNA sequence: TGTGCCAGCAGCTTCGGGGCGAGCAGGGGATTCTATAATTCACCCCTCCACTTT. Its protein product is CASSFGASRGFYNSPLHF.

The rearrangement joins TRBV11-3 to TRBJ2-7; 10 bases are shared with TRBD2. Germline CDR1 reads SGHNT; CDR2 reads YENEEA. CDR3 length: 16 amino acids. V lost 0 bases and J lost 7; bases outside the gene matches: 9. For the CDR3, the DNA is TGTGCCAGCAGCTTAGATGGCCTAGCGGGAGTAGAGGAGCAGTACTTC. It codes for CASSLDGLAGVEEQYF.